This T cell receptor (beta chain) stems from a study of cytomegalovirus exposure and HLA in healthy donors. This clone was recorded only once. The antigen is not known. Broader study findings: Rates of TCR association differed by HLA locus in a later analysis, with DRB1 highest and HLA-C lowest. In an earlier analysis, productive rearrangement rates for most beta V segments clustered near 87% or 30%.

PCR involved 60 Vbeta and 13 Jbeta primers. The table came from immunoSEQ multiplex PCR; TCRdb's copy has only in-frame clones and leaves some out. The table records over 140,000 clones, 82% of them present only once. The CDR3 covers 13 residues. The germline V gene has CDR1 SNHLY and CDR2 FYNNEI. V dropped 6 bases and J dropped 1 base, with 8 bases sitting between them. The receptor was derived from a man aged 30-40 years in good health and CMV-seropositive. The sequenced material came from PBMCs. The chain recombines TRBV2 with TRBJ2-3, with D maybe TRBD2 (6 bases). Here the CDR3 reads CASRGTRTDTQYF. The CDR3 DNA is TGTGCCAGCAGGGGGACTCGCACAGATACGCAGTATTTT.